Listed below are T cell receptor beta chains from one sample, sequenced in a study of T cell responses to AZD1222 COVID-19 vaccine. The method was immunoSEQ multiplex PCR; TCRdb's version includes in-frame clones alone and lacks a portion of them. The repertoire holds over 80,000 clones, with approximately 93% as singletons. Sample: peripheral blood, taken 28 days after the second AZD1222 dose. Receptor source: an adult who received the AZD1222 COVID-19 vaccine. The CDR3 runs from the conserved cysteine through the conserved F or W. Fields, in order: D gene, J gene, V gene, clone size, CDR3 protein, CDR3 DNA. D genes are given only for firm matches. Size values are once, few and many counts, or a class for expanded clones, and some rows have none.

>.|TRBJ1-4|TRBV7-9|.
CASSPGAGRNEKLFF
TGTGCCAGCAGCCCCGGGGCAGGGCGAAATGAAAAACTGTTTTTT
>.|TRBJ2-7|TRBV2|.
CASSPDRSSYEQYF
TGTGCCAGCAGCCCCGACAGGAGCTCCTACGAGCAGTACTTC
>TRBD1|TRBJ1-6|TRBV28|.
CASSLRTFRGQGSPLHF
TGTGCCAGCAGTTTAAGGACTTTCAGGGGGCAGGGTTCACCCCTCCACTTT
>.|TRBJ1-5|TRBV30|once
CAWSSGFEGNQPQHF
TGTGCCTGGAGTTCAGGGTTTGAGGGTAATCAGCCCCAGCATTTT
>.|TRBJ1-5|TRBV6-2/TRBV6-3|.
CASCQGRDQPQHF
TGTGCCAGCTGCCAGGGCCGGGATCAGCCCCAGCATTTT
>.|TRBJ1-5|TRBV6-5|.
CASTEGSSNQPQHF
TGTGCCAGCACGGAGGGGTCAAGCAATCAGCCCCAGCATTTT
>.|TRBJ2-3|TRBV7-8|.
CAITSLSTDTQYF
TGTGCCATCACCAGTCTTAGCACAGATACGCAGTATTTT
>TRBD1|TRBJ1-1|TRBV6-5|.
CASGNRGLQGTEAFF
TGTGCCAGCGGGAACAGGGGGCTTCAGGGTACTGAAGCTTTCTTT
>.|TRBJ1-4|TRBV18|.
CASSLAQGGTNEKLFF
TGTGCCAGCTCTCTCGCTCAGGGAGGAACTAATGAAAAACTGTTTTTT
>.|TRBJ2-1|TRBV18|.
CASSPNPGQYNEQFF
TGTGCCAGCTCACCGAACCCGGGGCAGTACAATGAGCAGTTCTTC
>.|TRBJ2-6|TRBV3-1/TRBV3-2|.
CASSLRLSRVSSGANVLTF
TGTGCCAGCAGCCTCAGACTGAGCCGAGTCAGCTCTGGGGCCAACGTCCTGACTTTC
>.|TRBJ2-4|TRBV7-9|.
CASSLGPELSKNIQYF
TGTGCCAGCAGCTTAGGCCCGGAACTCTCCAAAAACATTCAGTACTTC
>.|TRBJ1-1|TRBV28|.
CASRALYTEAFF
TGTGCCAGCAGGGCCCTCTACACTGAAGCTTTCTTT
>.|TRBJ2-7|TRBV7-2|.
CASSLMRKDEQYF
TGTGCCAGCAGCTTAATGAGGAAGGACGAGCAGTACTTC
>.|TRBJ1-1|TRBV6-4|.
CASSAEENTEAFF
TGTGCCAGCAGTGCGGAGGAAAACACTGAAGCTTTCTTT
>TRBD1|TRBJ2-2|TRBV28|.
CASHPAGGFTGELFF
TGTGCCTCCCACCCGGCAGGGGGCTTCACCGGGGAGCTGTTTTTT
>.|TRBJ1-2|TRBV5-4|.
CASSYDTNYGYTF
TGTGCCAGCAGCTATGACACAAACTATGGCTACACCTTC
>.|TRBJ2-1|TRBV7-2|.
CASSLARARHNEQFF
TGTGCCAGCAGCTTAGCTCGGGCTCGGCACAATGAGCAGTTCTTC
>.|TRBJ2-7|TRBV4-3|few
CASSQEPGPYEQYF
TGCGCCAGCAGCCAAGAACCGGGTCCCTACGAGCAGTACTTC
>.|TRBJ1-6|TRBV5-1|.
CASSSETLANSPLHF
TGCGCCAGCAGCTCGGAGACACTTGCGAATTCACCCCTCCACTTT
>TRBD1|TRBJ1-1|TRBV5-1|.
CASSSLQGINTEAFF
TGCGCCAGCAGCTCCCTACAGGGGATTAACACTGAAGCTTTCTTT
>.|TRBJ1-1|TRBV28|.
CASSLSTAPVEAFF
TGTGCCAGCAGTTTATCAACAGCGCCTGTTGAAGCTTTCTTT
>.|TRBJ1-2|TRBV28|.
CASSGQGRNYGYTF
TGTGCCAGCAGTGGGCAGGGCCGTAACTATGGCTACACCTTC
>.|TRBJ2-1|TRBV5-1|.
CASSEIAASYNEQFF
TGCGCCAGCAGCGAAATAGCTGCCTCCTACAATGAGCAGTTCTTC
>TRBD2|TRBJ2-7|TRBV14|.
CASSQDGSAGVYEQYF
TGTGCCAGCAGCCAAGATGGTTCGGCGGGAGTGTACGAGCAGTACTTC
>.|TRBJ2-7|TRBV28|.
CITGSSYEQYF
TGTATCACAGGGTCCTCCTACGAGCAGTACTTC
>.|TRBJ1-5|TRBV25-1|few
CASSESGVAQGQPQHF
TGTGCCAGCAGTGAATCAGGGGTCGCGCAAGGTCAGCCCCAGCATTTT
>.|TRBJ2-7|TRBV19|.
CASSSTGWDYEQYF
TGTGCCAGTAGTTCTACAGGGTGGGACTACGAGCAGTACTTC
>.|TRBJ2-1|TRBV3-1/TRBV3-2|.
CASSQDMGGRADAYNEQFF
TGTGCCAGCAGCCAAGATATGGGGGGTCGAGCGGATGCCTACAATGAGCAGTTCTTC
>TRBD1|TRBJ1-2|TRBV7-2|.
CASSSRQGTYGYTF
TGTGCCAGCAGCTCAAGACAGGGTACCTATGGCTACACCTTC
>TRBD1|TRBJ1-5|TRBV27|.
CASSLEGTGGNQPQHF
TGTGCCAGCAGTTTAGAGGGTACAGGGGGAAATCAGCCCCAGCATTTT
>.|TRBJ2-5|TRBV19|.
CASSIAGRGETQYF
TGTGCCAGTAGTATCGCCGGACGGGGGGAGACCCAGTACTTC
>.|TRBJ2-7|TRBV19|.
CASSLGGSTYSYEQYF
TGTGCCAGTAGTCTAGGTGGGTCGACCTACTCCTACGAGCAGTACTTC
>TRBD1|TRBJ1-3|TRBV28|.
CASSHRGATGTIYF
TGTGCCAGCAGCCACAGGGGGGCGACGGGGACCATATATTTT
>.|TRBJ1-1|TRBV9|.
CASSVVPGETEAFF
TGTGCCAGCAGCGTAGTACCAGGGGAGACTGAAGCTTTCTTT
>.|TRBJ2-7|TRBV7-8|.
CASSPRDTTYEQYF
TGTGCCAGCAGCCCTAGGGACACCACCTACGAGCAGTACTTC
>TRBD2|TRBJ2-7|TRBV18|.
CASSPNPGTNYEQYF
TGTGCCAGCTCGCCTAATCCCGGGACTAACTACGAGCAGTACTTC
>TRBD2|TRBJ2-7|TRBV19|.
CASSNLAETYEQYF
TGTGCCAGTAGTAACCTAGCGGAGACCTACGAGCAGTACTTC
>TRBD1|TRBJ2-3|TRBV25-1|.
CASSVTGAFGDTQYF
TGTGCCAGCAGTGTGACAGGGGCGTTCGGAGATACGCAGTATTTT
>TRBD2|TRBJ2-1|TRBV10-3|.
CAISGTSGNNEQFF
TGTGCCATTTCCGGGACTAGCGGGAACAATGAGCAGTTCTTC
>.|TRBJ1-6|TRBV10-2|few
CASSEAGYNSPLHF
TGCGCCAGCAGTGAGGCAGGCTATAATTCACCCCTCCACTTT
>TRBD1|TRBJ2-2|TRBV29-1|.
CSVRDRGPGELFF
TGCAGCGTTCGGGACAGGGGGCCCGGGGAGCTGTTTTTT
>TRBD1|TRBJ1-2|TRBV28|.
CASRFTGQGNYGYTF
TGTGCCAGCAGATTTACAGGACAGGGAAACTATGGCTACACCTTC
>.|TRBJ2-3|TRBV18|.
CASSPELYTQYF
TGTGCCAGCTCACCAGAGTTATATACGCAGTATTTT
>.|TRBJ1-5|TRBV2|few
CASSETGSNQPQHF
TGTGCCAGCAGTGAAACAGGTAGTAATCAGCCCCAGCATTTT
>.|TRBJ1-1|TRBV29-1|.
CSAAGGNTEAFF
TGCAGCGCCGCGGGGGGCAACACTGAAGCTTTCTTT
>.|TRBJ2-5|TRBV7-7|.
CASSLQETQYF
TGTGCCAGCAGTTTACAAGAGACCCAGTACTTC
>TRBD1|TRBJ1-6|TRBV7-6|.
CASSQRQGDNSPLHF
TGTGCCAGCAGCCAGCGACAGGGAGATAATTCACCCCTCCACTTT
>.|TRBJ2-2|TRBV6-5|.
CASSQLSEPGELFF
TGTGCCAGCAGCCAATTGTCGGAGCCCGGGGAGCTGTTTTTT
>.|TRBJ2-7|TRBV28|once
CASGRDTHNEQYF
TGTGCCAGCGGACGGGACACCCACAACGAGCAGTACTTC
>.|TRBJ1-5|TRBV28|.
CASSLAQSGQPQHF
TGTGCCAGCAGTTTGGCACAGTCGGGGCAGCCCCAGCATTTT
>TRBD1|TRBJ1-4|TRBV2|few
CASSEDEAGGREKLFF
TGTGCCAGCAGTGAGGACGAGGCAGGGGGTCGGGAAAAACTGTTTTTT
>TRBD2|TRBJ2-5|TRBV19|.
CASSISGSGGETQYF
TGTGCCAGTAGTATCAGCGGGAGTGGGGGAGAGACCCAGTACTTC
>TRBD2|TRBJ2-1|TRBV27|.
CASSLAAGVQGEQFF
TGTGCCAGCAGTTTAGCAGCGGGAGTGCAGGGTGAGCAGTTCTTC
>TRBD2|TRBJ2-1|TRBV18|once
CASSPGTSGRSSYNEQFF
TGTGCCAGCTCACCAGGGACTAGCGGGCGAAGCTCCTACAATGAGCAGTTCTTC